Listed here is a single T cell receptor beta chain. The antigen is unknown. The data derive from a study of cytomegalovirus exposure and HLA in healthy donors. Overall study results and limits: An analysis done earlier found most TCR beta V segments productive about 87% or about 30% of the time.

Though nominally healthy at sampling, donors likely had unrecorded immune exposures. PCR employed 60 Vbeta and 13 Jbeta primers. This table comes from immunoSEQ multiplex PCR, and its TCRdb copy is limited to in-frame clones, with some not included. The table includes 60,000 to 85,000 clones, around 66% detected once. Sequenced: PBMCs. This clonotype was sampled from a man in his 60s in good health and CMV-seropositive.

The CDR3 here is CASSTGLAGGFYNEQFF. DNA for the CDR3: TGCGCCAGCAGCACGGGACTAGCGGGGGGTTTCTACAATGAGCAGTTCTTC. J is TRBJ2-1 and V is TRBV5-1, with 15 bases matching TRBD2. From germline, CDR1 is SGHRS and CDR2 YFSETQ. The CDR3 loop spans 17 amino acids. After removal of 4 bases from V and 3 bases from J, the junction contained 5 bases not matched to a gene.